The sequence of this T cell receptor beta chain was determined in a study of blood T cell repertoires in COVID-19. The germline V gene has CDR1 LNHDA and CDR2 SQIVND (reference sequence). The germline V and J ends were trimmed by 3 bases and 2 bases, with 20 bases remaining between them. This CDR3 region has 18 residues. Clones were read by immunoSEQ multiplex PCR, and TCRdb kept only the in-frame ones, dropping some. This sample yields more than 25,000 clones, of which around nine tenths are seen a single time; 2.5% to 3% belongs to the top ten. The receptor was isolated from a human donor in a cohort sampled during active COVID-19. Sequencing input: peripheral blood. The chain employs TRBV19 and TRBJ2-1; a weak D match, TRBD1 (5 bases). The CDR3 region is CASSMVRASLTAYNEQFF. The CDR3 region has the DNA TGTGCCAGTAGTATGGTCAGGGCATCCCTTACAGCCTACAATGAGCAGTTCTTC. The full variable domain, with the rest looked up from reference TRBV19 and TRBJ2-1, is DGGITQSPKYLFRKEGQNVTLSCEQNLNHDAMYWYRQDPGQGLRLIYYSQIVNDFQKGDIAEGYSVSREKKESFPLTVTSAQKNPTAFYLCASSMVRASLTAYNEQFFGPGTRLTVL.